This T cell receptor (beta chain) was profiled in a study of early T cells in non-severe SARS-CoV-2 infection. Individually, cDNA molecules had unique molecular identifiers attached to them. Each CDR3 protein is one row after TCRdb ran MiXCR on the 5' RACE reads. The repertoire holds tens of thousands of distinct CDR3 sequences, with around 12% as singletons. Sequencing used whole blood, obtained at baseline. This sequence originates from an adult who was a healthcare worker with PCR-confirmed SARS-CoV-2 infection or an uninfected control (not recorded which).

The CDR3 loop reads CASANTGELFF. The CDR3 DNA reads TGTGCCAGCGCGAACACCGGGGAGCTGTTTTTT. V usage is TRBV2 and J usage is TRBJ2-2, with D hard to call. CDR1 is SNHLY and CDR2 is FYNNEI in the germline V gene. Trimming left V 8 bases short and J 0 bases short, with 1 base between. The CDR3 length is 11 residues.